These 11 T cell receptor beta chains were sequenced from one sample in a study of T cells in localized non-small cell lung cancer. Profiling relied on immunoSEQ multiplex PCR, and the TCRdb table lists in-frame clones only, not all of them. The table includes around 50,000 clones, approximately 90% detected once. This material consisted of peripheral blood, taken before any cancer treatment. The origin of the receptors is a woman aged 40 to 75 with stage I lung adenocarcinoma.

This rearrangement joins TRBV7-6 to TRBJ2-7, with unresolved D. V dropped 5 bases and J dropped 4 bases, with 15 bases sitting between them. The CDR3 sequence is 14 residues long. Germline CDR1 is SGHVS and CDR2 is FNYEAQ. The CDR3 region is CASSQPTTSYEQYF. The CDR3 bases are TGTGCCAGCAGCCAACCGACCACGTCATACGAGCAGTACTTC.

The V and J genes are TRBV5-1 and TRBJ2-5; D is uncertain. Trimming stripped 0 bases from V and 1 base from J, with 7 bases between. Germline assignment: CDR1 SGHRS and CDR2 YFSETQ. CDR3 length: 14 residues. The CDR3: CASSLVLPQETQYF. In DNA, the CDR3 is TGCGCCAGCAGCTTGGTACTACCCCAAGAGACCCAGTACTTC.

V is TRBV6-1 and J is TRBJ2-1, with D tentatively TRBD1 or TRBD2 (5 bases each). The CDR3 is 15 amino acids. Germline V gene lookup returns CDR1 MNHNS and CDR2 SASEGT. V lost 2 bases to trimming and J lost 8 bases, with 16 bases between them. The DNA of the CDR3 is TGTGCCAGCAGTGAACCGGGACGTCCTCCCGATGAGCAGTTCTTC. As protein: CASSEPGRPPDEQFF.

Remarks on this clone: In this CDR3 the conserved last residue, phenylalanine or tryptophan, is missing, so a read error is likely. This chain links TRBV6-5 with TRBJ1-2, with a tentative D call TRBD1 (5 bases). V lost 0 bases and J lost 4, with 15 bases in between. Germline V gene sequence: CDR1 MNHEY, CDR2 SVGAGI. The CDR3 is 16 residues long. CDR3 loop: CASSYSGQGSSYGYTL. As DNA, the CDR3 is TGTGCCAGCAGTTACTCGGGTCAGGGATCGAGCTATGGCTACACCCTC.

The rearrangement links TRBV5-8 to TRBJ1-1; 11 nucleotides line up with TRBD1. The V and J ends lost 5 bases and 5 bases, in that order; junction bases with no gene match: 5. The CDR3 contains 14 residues. CDR1 is SGHTS, CDR2 YDEGEE, per germline. The CDR3 here is CASSFGQGATEAFF. CDR3 nucleotide sequence: TGTGCCAGCAGTTTCGGACAGGGGGCGACTGAAGCTTTCTTT.

A single count supports this clone. The genes are TRBV6-5 and TRBJ2-3, with 10 bases aligning to TRBD2. The CDR3 runs to 15 residues. J lost 3 bases, V lost 7 bases, and 7 bases had no gene match. Germline-derived CDR1 and CDR2 are MNHEY and SVGAGI. The CDR3 spells CASTSGTSETDTQYF. The CDR3 region has the DNA TGTGCCAGCACATCCGGGACTAGCGAAACAGATACGCAGTATTTT.

This sequence joins TRBV7-2 and TRBJ2-4, with 8 bases lining up with TRBD2. Trimming cost V 6 bases and J 8 bases; bases outside gene matches: 15. This CDR3 spans 16 amino acids. CDR1 and CDR2 from the germline V gene are SGHTA and FQGNSA. The CDR3 bases are TGTGCCAGCAGTCTTAGAGGAAGCGGGGGTTCCCACATTCAGTACTTC. Its protein product is CASSLRGSGGSHIQYF.

The chain employs TRBV7-8 and TRBJ2-7; D not certain. The CDR3 has 15 amino acids. V gave up 3 bases and J gave up 5 bases, with 17 bases separating them. CDR1 is SGHVS and CDR2 is FQNEAQ in the germline V gene. The CDR3 protein is CASSFLGPFGNEQYF. In DNA, the CDR3 is TGTGCCAGCAGCTTTTTAGGCCCGTTCGGCAACGAGCAGTACTTC.

In DNA form, the CDR3 reads TGTGCCAGCAGTGACGAGAGAAGCTCCTACAATGAGCAGTTCTTC. As protein: CASSDERSSYNEQFF. The rearrangement links TRBV2 to TRBJ2-1; the D is unclear. CDR3 size: 15 residues. Looked up from germline, CDR1 is SNHLY and CDR2 is FYNNEI. V gave up 3 bases and J gave up 0 bases, with 9 bases separating them.

The chain has TRBV30 and TRBJ1-4; the D is unclear. Germline values: CDR1 GTSNPN, CDR2 SVGIG (reference sequence). This CDR3 has 16 residues. Trimming left V 7 bases short and J 7 bases short, with 25 bases between. CDR3 region: CAFTHQFRESREKLFF. The CDR3 region has the DNA TGTGCCTTCACTCATCAGTTTCGGGAGTCTCGTGAAAAACTGTTTTTT.

The rearrangement links TRBV5-1 to TRBJ2-4; 7 bases line up with TRBD2. Germline loops: CDR1 SGHRS, CDR2 YFSETQ. The CDR3 is 17 residues long. V lost 4 bases to trimming and J lost 2 bases; unmatched junction nucleotides: 12. As DNA, the CDR3 is TGCGCCAGCAGCCTTGCCTTAGCGGGCGAAACCAAAAACATTCAGTACTTC. This sequence encodes CASSLALAGETKNIQYF.